This entry lists 15 T cell receptor beta chains sequenced from one sample in a study of early T cells in non-severe SARS-CoV-2 infection. Each CDR3 protein gets one entry after TCRdb re-called the 5' RACE reads with MiXCR. The table records about 76,000 distinct CDR3 sequences, approximately 10% of them present only once. The sequenced sample consisted of whole blood. Receptors originate from an adult who was a healthcare worker with PCR-confirmed SARS-CoV-2 infection or an uninfected control (not recorded which).

This clonotype was observed a handful of times. This chain uses TRBV6-5 with TRBJ2-5; D is uncertain. This CDR3 contains 15 residues. The V end was cut by 6 bases, the J end by 1 base, with 15 bases between. Germline CDR1 reads MNHEY; CDR2 reads SVGAGI. CDR3 in DNA: TGTGCCAGCAGCCGAAGGACCCAGGTCCAAGAGACCCAGTACTTC. It specifies CASSRRTQVQETQYF.

This clonotype has more than one count but fewer than ten. The chain joins TRBV30 to TRBJ1-4; TRBD1 aligns across 8 bases. The CDR3 covers 15 residues. Trimming cost V 0 bases and J 8 bases; bases outside gene matches: 8. The germline gives CDR1 GTSNPN, CDR2 SVGIG (reference sequence). The CDR3 protein is CAWSVPGQVGEKLFF. The CDR3 nucleotides are TGTGCCTGGAGTGTCCCGGGACAGGTGGGGGAAAAACTGTTTTTT.

This clonotype was seen repeatedly, ten times or more. The chain has TRBV13 and TRBJ2-3, with D maybe TRBD1 (5 bases). CDR1 is PRHDT and CDR2 is FYEKMQ in the germline V gene (reference sequence). Trimming took off 4 bases at V and 8 bases at J, with 7 bases between the two ends. The CDR3 loop spans 11 amino acids. The CDR3, as DNA: TGTGCCAGCAGCTCCCAGGGTACGCAGTATTTT. This encodes CASSSQGTQYF.

This clonotype has ten or more counts. This rearrangement joins TRBV2 to TRBJ2-3; 13 bases agree with TRBD2. This CDR3 comprises 17 residues. V lost 3 bases and J lost 0; bases outside the gene matches: 3. Germline V lookup: CDR1 SNHLY, CDR2 FYNNEI. The CDR3 region has the DNA TGTGCCAGCAGTGACGGGACTAGCGGGGCTAGCACAGATACGCAGTATTTT. This gives the protein CASSDGTSGASTDTQYF.

This clonotype was counted many times. The rearrangement links TRBV10-2 to TRBJ1-1, with D uncertain. The CDR3 has 14 residues. Germline V lookup: CDR1 WSHSY, CDR2 SAAADI. With 3 bases removed from V and 0 bases from J, the gap between germline ends came to 8 bases. The CDR3 nucleotides read TGCGCCAGCAGTGATGGGTTTATGAACACTGAAGCTTTCTTT. This sequence encodes CASSDGFMNTEAFF.

The chain uses TRBV18 and TRBJ1-4; 7 bases are shared with TRBD1. Losses at the gene ends were 10 bases for V and 4 bases for J; bases not matched to a gene: 6. Germline CDR1 and CDR2: KGHSH and LQKENI. This CDR3 has 13 residues. The CDR3 sequence is CATGTVNNEKLFF. CDR3 coding DNA: TGTGCCACCGGGACAGTAAATAATGAAAAACTGTTTTTT.

This clonotype was detected many times. The chain is built from TRBV7-9 and TRBJ2-3, with 7 bases identical to TRBD2. With 5 bases clipped from V and 1 base from J, the junction kept 12 bases outside the gene matches. Per the germline V gene, CDR1 is SEHNR and CDR2 is FQNEAQ (reference sequence). This CDR3 is 17 amino acids long. CDR3 loop: CASSPPRGTIGTDTQYF. The DNA of the CDR3 is TGTGCCAGCAGCCCCCCGCGGGGGACGATAGGCACAGATACGCAGTATTTT.

The J gene is TRBJ2-2, the V gene TRBV14; either TRBD1 or TRBD2 may fit D (6 bases each). Germline CDR1 and CDR2: SGHDN and FVKESK. Trimming shortened V by 0 bases and J by 10 bases, and 12 bases separated the two germline ends. The CDR3 extends over 14 amino acids. Written as DNA, the CDR3 is TGTGCCAGCAGCCAAGAGCCGGGGGCGGTGGAGCTGTTTTTT. Its translation: CASSQEPGAVELFF.

Regarding this clonotype: With a much larger clone just one base away, this may be a read error. The chain couples TRBV7-6 to TRBJ1-6; no reliable D call. From germline, CDR1 is SGHVS and CDR2 FNYEAQ. The CDR3 totals 18 residues. The CDR3 region is CASSLNGFASSYNSSLHF. The CDR3 DNA sequence: TGTGCCAGCAGCTTAAACGGTTTTGCGAGCTCCTATAATTCATCCCTCCACTTT. The full variable domain, with the rest looked up from reference TRBV7-6 and TRBJ1-6, is GAGVSQSPRYKVTKRGQDVALRCDPISGHVSLYWYRQALGQGPEFLTYFNYEAQQDKSGLPNDRFSAERPEGSISTLTIQRTEQRDSAMYRCASSLNGFASSYNSSLHFGNGTRLTVT.

This clonotype was detected many times. The chain has TRBV12-3 or TRBV12-4 and TRBJ1-4; D not certain. This CDR3 has 14 residues. Trimming took 3 bases from V and 6 from J, leaving 11 bases between them. Here the CDR3 DNA reads TGTGCCAGCAGTTTTAGTTATGAAGATGAAAAACTGTTTTTT. Protein sequence: CASSFSYEDEKLFF.

This clonotype was observed at least ten times. This chain joins TRBV28 and TRBJ2-2; 11 nucleotides agree with TRBD1. CDR1 is MDHEN and CDR2 is SYDVKM in the germline V gene. With 7 bases clipped from V and 3 bases from J, the junction kept 7 bases outside the gene matches. This CDR3 contains 16 residues. CDR3 loop: CASKRPGQGDTGELFF. The DNA of the CDR3 is TGTGCCAGCAAACGACCGGGACAGGGGGACACCGGGGAGCTGTTTTTT.

Only a few counts were recorded for this clonotype. The chain carries TRBV20-1 and TRBJ2-7, with a weak D call TRBD2 (5 bases). Deletions cut 1 base from V and 0 bases from J, with 13 bases between. The CDR3 extends over 15 amino acids. Germline loops: CDR1 DFQATT, CDR2 SNEGSKA (reference sequence). For the CDR3, the DNA is TGCAGTGCTAGAGGGGGAGACTTTAACTCCTACGAGCAGTACTTC. This gives the protein CSARGGDFNSYEQYF.

The genes are TRBV7-9 and TRBJ2-5, with D possibly TRBD2 on 6 matching bases. The CDR3 has 16 amino acids. V lost 5 bases and J 5 bases, leaving 21 bases between the germline ends. Per the germline V gene, CDR1 is SEHNR and CDR2 is FQNEAQ (reference sequence). The CDR3 DNA reads as TGTGCCAGCAGCATGACTAGGGCCCCAACCTACGAGACCCAGTACTTC. It is translated as CASSMTRAPTYETQYF.

This clonotype was recorded a few times. This chain links TRBV7-9 with TRBJ2-3, with TRBD2 matching 7 bases. Germline CDR1 is SEHNR and CDR2 is FQNEAQ (reference sequence). The junction had 6 bases not matched to a gene; V was cut back by 5 bases and J by 7 bases. The CDR3 has 13 amino acids. The CDR3 region is CASSPAGDYTQYF. CDR3 bases: TGTGCCAGCAGCCCGGCGGGGGACTATACGCAGTATTTT.

In its sample, this clonotype was seen a few times. This rearrangement joins TRBV20-1 to TRBJ1-2; 8 positions match TRBD1. The germline gives CDR1 DFQATT, CDR2 SNEGSKA (reference sequence). J lost 7 bases, V lost 3 bases, and 7 bases had no gene match. The CDR3 has 13 residues. CDR3 nucleotide sequence: TGCAGTGCTAGCCCAGGGGGCGGGTTTGGCTACACCTTC. This gives the protein CSASPGGGFGYTF.